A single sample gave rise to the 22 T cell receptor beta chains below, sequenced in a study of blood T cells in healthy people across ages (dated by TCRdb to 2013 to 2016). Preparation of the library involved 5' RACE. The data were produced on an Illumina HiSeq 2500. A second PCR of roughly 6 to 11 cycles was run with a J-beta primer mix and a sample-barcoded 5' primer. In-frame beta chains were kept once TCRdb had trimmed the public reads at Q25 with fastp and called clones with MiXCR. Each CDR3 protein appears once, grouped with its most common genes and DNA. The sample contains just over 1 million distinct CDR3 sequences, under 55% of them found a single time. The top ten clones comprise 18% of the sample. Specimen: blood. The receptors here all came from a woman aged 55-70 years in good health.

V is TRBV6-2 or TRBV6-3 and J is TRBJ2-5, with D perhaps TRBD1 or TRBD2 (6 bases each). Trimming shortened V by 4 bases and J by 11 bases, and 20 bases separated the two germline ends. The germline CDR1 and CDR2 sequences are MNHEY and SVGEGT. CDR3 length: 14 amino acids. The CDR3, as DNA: TGTGCCAGCAGTTCCACAGGGACGGGGGAGGAGCAGTACTTC. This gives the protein CASSSTGTGEEQYF.

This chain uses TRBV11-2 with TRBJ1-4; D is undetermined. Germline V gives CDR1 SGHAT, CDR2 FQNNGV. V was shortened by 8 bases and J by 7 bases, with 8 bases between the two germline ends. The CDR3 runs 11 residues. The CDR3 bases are TGTGCCAGCGCAGAAGGTGAAAAACTGTTTTTT. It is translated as CASAEGEKLFF.

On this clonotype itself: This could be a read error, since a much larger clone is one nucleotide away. The CDR3 loop reads CASSLEGPCGGYTF. The CDR3 region has the DNA TGCGCCAGCAGCTTGGAGGGACCCTGCGGCGGCTACACCTTC. The V gene is TRBV5-1, the J gene TRBJ1-2, with D possibly TRBD1 on 5 matching bases. This CDR3 is 14 amino acids long. The germline V and J ends were trimmed by 0 bases and 8 bases, with 14 bases remaining between them. Per germline, CDR1 SGHRS and CDR2 YFSETQ.

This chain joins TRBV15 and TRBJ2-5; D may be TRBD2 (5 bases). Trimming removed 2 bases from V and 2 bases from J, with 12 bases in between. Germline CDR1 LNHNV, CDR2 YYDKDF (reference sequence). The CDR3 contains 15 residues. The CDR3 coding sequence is TGTGCCACCAGCAGAAGCGGAGACCGGCAAGAGACCCAGTACTTC. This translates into CATSRSGDRQETQYF. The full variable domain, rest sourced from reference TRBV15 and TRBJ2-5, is DAMVIQNPRYQVTQFGKPVTLSCSQTLNHNVMYWYQQKSSQAPKLLFHYYDKDFNNEADTPDNFQSRRPNTSFCFLDIRSPGLGDTAMYLCATSRSGDRQETQYFGPGTRLLVL.

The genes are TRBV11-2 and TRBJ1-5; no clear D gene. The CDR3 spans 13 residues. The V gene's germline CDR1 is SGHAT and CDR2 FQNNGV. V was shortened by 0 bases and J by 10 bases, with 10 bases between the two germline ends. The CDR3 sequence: CASSLEPFGPQHF. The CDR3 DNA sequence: TGTGCCAGCAGCTTAGAACCCTTTGGCCCCCAGCATTTT.

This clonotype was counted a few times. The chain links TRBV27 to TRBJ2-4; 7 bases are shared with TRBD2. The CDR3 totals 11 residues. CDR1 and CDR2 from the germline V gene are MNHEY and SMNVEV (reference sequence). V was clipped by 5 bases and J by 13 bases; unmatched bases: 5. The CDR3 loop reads CASSKRGVQYF. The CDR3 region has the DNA TGTGCCAGCAGTAAACGGGGGGTGCAGTACTTC.

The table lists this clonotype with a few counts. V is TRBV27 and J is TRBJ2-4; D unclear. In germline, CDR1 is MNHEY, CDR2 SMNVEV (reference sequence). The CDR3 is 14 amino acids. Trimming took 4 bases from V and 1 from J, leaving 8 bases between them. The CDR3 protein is CASSSAHAKNIQYF. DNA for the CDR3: TGTGCCAGCAGTTCGGCTCATGCCAAAAACATTCAGTACTTC.

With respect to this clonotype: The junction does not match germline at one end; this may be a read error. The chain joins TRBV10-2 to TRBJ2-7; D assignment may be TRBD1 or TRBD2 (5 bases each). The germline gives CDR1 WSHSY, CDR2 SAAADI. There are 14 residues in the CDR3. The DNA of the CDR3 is TGCACCAGCAGTGACCGGGGACCTCCCTACGAGCAGTACTTC. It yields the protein CTSSDRGPPYEQYF.

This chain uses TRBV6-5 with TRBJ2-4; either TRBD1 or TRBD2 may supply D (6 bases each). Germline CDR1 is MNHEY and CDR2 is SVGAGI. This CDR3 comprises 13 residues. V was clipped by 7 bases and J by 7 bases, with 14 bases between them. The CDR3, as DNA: TGTGCCAGCATGGGGGGCGTGGAGAACATTCAGTACTTC. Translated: CASMGGVENIQYF.

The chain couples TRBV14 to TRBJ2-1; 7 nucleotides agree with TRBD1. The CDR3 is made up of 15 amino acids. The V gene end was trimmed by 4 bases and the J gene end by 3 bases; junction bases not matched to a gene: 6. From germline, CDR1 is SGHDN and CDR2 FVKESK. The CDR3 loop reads CASSLRQGNYNEQFF. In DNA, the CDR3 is TGTGCCAGCAGCCTTCGACAGGGAAACTACAATGAGCAGTTCTTC.

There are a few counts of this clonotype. CDR3 protein: CASSGGLDQETQYF. The DNA of the CDR3 is TGTGCCAGCAGCGGAGGACTAGACCAAGAGACCCAGTACTTC. The chain links TRBV7-6 to TRBJ2-5; 7 nucleotides match TRBD2. The germline V gene encodes CDR1 SGHVS and CDR2 FNYEAQ. V gave up 5 bases and J gave up 0 bases; unmatched junction bases: 3. The CDR3 is 14 residues long.

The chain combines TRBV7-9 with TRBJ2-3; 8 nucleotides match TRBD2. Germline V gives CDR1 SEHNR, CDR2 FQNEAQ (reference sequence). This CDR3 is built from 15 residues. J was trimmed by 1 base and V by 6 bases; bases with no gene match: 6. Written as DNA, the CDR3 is TGTGCCAGCAGAACTAGCGGACTTGGCACAGATACGCAGTATTTT. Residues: CASRTSGLGTDTQYF. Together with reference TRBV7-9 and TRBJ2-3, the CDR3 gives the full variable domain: DTGVSQNPRHKITKRGQNVTFRCDPISEHNRLYWYRQTLGQGPEFLTYFQNEAQLEKSRLLSDRFSAERPKGSFSTLEIQRTEQGDSAMYLCASRTSGLGTDTQYFGPGTRLTVL.

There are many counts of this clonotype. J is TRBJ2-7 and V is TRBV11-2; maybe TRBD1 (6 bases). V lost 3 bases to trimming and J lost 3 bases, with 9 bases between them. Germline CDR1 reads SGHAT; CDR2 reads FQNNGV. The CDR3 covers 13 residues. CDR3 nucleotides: TGTGCCAGCAGCTTCGGGACACTCTACGAGCAGTACTTC. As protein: CASSFGTLYEQYF.

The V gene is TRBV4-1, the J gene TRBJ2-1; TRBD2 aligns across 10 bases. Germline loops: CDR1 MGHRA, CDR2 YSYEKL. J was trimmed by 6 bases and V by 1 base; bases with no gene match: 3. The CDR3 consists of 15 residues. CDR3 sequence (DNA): TGCGCCAGCAGCCAAGGGAGCGGGAGGGGCAATGAGCAGTTCTTC. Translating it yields CASSQGSGRGNEQFF.

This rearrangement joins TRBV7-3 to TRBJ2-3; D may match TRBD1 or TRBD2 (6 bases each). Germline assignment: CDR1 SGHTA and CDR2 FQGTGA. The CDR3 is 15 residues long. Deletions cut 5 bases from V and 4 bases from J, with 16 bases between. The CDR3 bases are TGTGCCAGCAGCATCAGTCCGGGGGCCGCAGATACGCAGTATTTT. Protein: CASSISPGAADTQYF.

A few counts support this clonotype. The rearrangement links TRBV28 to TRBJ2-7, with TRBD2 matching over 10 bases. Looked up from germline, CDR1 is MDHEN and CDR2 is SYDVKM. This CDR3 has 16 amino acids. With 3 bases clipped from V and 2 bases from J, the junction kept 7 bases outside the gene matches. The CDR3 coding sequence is TGTGCCAGCAGTTTCTTCGCTAGCGGGAGACCCTACGAGCAGTACTTC. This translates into CASSFFASGRPYEQYF. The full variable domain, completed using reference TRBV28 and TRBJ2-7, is DVKVTQSSRYLVKRTGEKVFLECVQDMDHENMFWYRQDPGLGLRLIYFSYDVKMKEKGDIPEGYSVSREKKERFSLILESASTNQTSMYLCASSFFASGRPYEQYFGPGTRLTVT.

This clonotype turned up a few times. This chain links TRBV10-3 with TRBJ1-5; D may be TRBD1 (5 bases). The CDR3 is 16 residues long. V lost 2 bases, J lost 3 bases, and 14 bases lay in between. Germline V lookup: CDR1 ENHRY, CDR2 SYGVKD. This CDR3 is CAISEPGSSFNQPQHF. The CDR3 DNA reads TGTGCCATCAGTGAGCCAGGGTCGAGTTTCAATCAGCCCCAGCATTTT.

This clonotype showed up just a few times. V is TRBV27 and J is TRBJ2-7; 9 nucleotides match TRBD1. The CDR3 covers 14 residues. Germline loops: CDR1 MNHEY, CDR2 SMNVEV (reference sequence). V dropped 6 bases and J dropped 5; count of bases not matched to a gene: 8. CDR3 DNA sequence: TGTGCCAGCAGCCCCCCCGGACAGGGGAACGAGCAGTACTTC. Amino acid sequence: CASSPPGQGNEQYF.

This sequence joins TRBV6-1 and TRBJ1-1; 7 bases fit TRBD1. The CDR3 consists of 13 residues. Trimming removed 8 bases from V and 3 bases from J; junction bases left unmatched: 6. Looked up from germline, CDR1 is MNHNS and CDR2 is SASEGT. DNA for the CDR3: TGTGCCAGCCAAGACAGGGAGGACACTGAAGCTTTCTTT. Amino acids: CASQDREDTEAFF.

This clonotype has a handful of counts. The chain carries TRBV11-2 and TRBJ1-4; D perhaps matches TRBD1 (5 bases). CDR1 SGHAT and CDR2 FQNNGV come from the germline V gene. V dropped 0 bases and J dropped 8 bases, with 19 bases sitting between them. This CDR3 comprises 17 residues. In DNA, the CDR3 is TGTGCCAGCAGCTTAGACAGGGTAACGGGTGGAGGAGAAAAACTGTTTTTT. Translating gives CASSLDRVTGGGEKLFF.

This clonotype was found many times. CDR3 sequence: CASSLGRRETQYF. The CDR3 coding sequence is TGTGCCAGCAGTTTAGGAAGACGAGAGACCCAGTACTTC. V and J are TRBV27 and TRBJ2-5; no clear D. CDR3 size: 13 residues. V dropped 2 bases and J dropped 4 bases, with 8 bases sitting between them. CDR1 MNHEY and CDR2 SMNVEV come from the germline V gene (reference sequence).

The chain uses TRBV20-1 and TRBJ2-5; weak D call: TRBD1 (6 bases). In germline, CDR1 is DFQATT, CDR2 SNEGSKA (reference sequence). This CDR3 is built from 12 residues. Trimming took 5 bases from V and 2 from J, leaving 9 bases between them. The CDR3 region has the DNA TGCAGTGCTCCCGACAGGCAAGAGACCCAGTACTTC. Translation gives CSAPDRQETQYF.